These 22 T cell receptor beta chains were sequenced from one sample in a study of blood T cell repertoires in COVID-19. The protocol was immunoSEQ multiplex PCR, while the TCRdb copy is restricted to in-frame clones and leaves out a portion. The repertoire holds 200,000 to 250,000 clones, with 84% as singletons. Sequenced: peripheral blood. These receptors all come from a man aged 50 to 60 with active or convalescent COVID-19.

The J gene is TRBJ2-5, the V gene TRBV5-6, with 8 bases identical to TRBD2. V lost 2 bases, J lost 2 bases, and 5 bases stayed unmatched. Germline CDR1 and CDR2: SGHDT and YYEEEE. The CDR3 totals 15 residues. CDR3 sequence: CASSLGASGQETQYF. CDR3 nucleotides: TGTGCCAGCAGCTTAGGGGCTAGCGGGCAAGAGACCCAGTACTTC.

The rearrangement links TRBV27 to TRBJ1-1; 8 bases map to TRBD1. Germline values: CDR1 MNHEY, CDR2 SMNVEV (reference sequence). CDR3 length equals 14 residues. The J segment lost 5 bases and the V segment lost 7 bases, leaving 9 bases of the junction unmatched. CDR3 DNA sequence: TGTGCCAGCACCCCGACAGGGGCGTGGACTGAAGCTTTCTTT. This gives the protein CASTPTGAWTEAFF.

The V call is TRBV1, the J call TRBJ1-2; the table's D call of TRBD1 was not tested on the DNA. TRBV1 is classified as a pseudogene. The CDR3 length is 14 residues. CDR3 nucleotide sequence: TGCACCAGCGGGGGACAGGGGGGTCTCTATGGCTACACCTTC. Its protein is CTSGGQGGLYGYTF.

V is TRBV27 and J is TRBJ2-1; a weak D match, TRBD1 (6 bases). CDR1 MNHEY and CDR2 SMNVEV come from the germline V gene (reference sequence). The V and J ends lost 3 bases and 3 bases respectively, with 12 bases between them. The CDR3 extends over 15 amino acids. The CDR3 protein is CASSFTGPHYNEQFF. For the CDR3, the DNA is TGTGCCAGCAGTTTTACAGGGCCTCACTACAATGAGCAGTTCTTC.

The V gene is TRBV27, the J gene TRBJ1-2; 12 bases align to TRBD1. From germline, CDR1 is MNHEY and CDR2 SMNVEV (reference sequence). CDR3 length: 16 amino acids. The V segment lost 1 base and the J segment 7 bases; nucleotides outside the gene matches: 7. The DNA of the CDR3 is TGTGCCAGCAGTTTATATATGCGGGACAGGGGGCTTGGCTACACCTTC. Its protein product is CASSLYMRDRGLGYTF.

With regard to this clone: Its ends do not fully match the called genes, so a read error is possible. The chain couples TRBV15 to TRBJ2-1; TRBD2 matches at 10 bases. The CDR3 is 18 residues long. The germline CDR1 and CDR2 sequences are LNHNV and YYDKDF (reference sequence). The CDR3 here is CATSRDLLAGAGPNEEFF. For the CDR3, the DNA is TGTGCCACCAGCAGAGATCTGCTAGCGGGAGCCGGACCCAATGAGGAGTTCTTC.

In DNA, the CDR3 is TGTGCCAGCTCAAAAAGGACTAGCACAGATACGCAGTATTTT. Amino acids: CASSKRTSTDTQYF. The chain is built from TRBV18 and TRBJ2-3, with a possible D match to TRBD2 (5 bases). There are 14 residues in the CDR3. Germline loops: CDR1 KGHSH, CDR2 LQKENI. V was pared by 5 bases and J by 0 bases, with 9 bases between.

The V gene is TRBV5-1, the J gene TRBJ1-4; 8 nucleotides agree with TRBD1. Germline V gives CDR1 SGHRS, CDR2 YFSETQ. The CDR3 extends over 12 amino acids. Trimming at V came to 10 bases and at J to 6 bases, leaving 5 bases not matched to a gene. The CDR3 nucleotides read TGCGCCCTTGAACAGGGGGATGAAAAACTGTTTTTT. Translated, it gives CALEQGDEKLFF.

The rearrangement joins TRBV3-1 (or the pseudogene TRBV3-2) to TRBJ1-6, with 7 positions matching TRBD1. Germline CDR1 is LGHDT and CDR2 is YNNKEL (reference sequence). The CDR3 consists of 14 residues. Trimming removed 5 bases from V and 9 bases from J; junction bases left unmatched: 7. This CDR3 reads CASSSTGDGSPLHF. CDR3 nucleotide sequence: TGTGCCAGCAGCTCAACAGGGGATGGTTCACCCCTCCACTTT.

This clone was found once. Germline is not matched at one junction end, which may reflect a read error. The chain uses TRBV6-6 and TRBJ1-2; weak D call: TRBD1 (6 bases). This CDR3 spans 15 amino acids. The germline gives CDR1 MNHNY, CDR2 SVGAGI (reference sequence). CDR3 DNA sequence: TGTGCCAGCAGTACGCCAGGGGCTGACTACTATGGCCACACCTTC. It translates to CASSTPGADYYGHTF.

This CDR3 reads CASSPTRDTQYF. For the CDR3, the DNA is TGTGCCAGCAGCCCGACGAGGGATACGCAGTATTTT. The chain uses TRBV11-2 and TRBJ2-3; D gene uncertain. The CDR3 contains 12 residues. The V and J ends lost 5 bases and 6 bases respectively, with 9 bases between them. Germline CDR1 SGHAT, CDR2 FQNNGV.

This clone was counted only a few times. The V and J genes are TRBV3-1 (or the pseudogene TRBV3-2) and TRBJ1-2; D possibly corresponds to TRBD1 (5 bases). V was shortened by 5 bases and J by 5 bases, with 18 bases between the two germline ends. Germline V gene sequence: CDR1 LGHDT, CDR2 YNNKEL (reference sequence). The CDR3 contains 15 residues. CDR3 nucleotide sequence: TGTGCCAGCAGCGCTAGCGACCGGGGGGGGTATGGCTACACCTTC. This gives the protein CASSASDRGGYGYTF.

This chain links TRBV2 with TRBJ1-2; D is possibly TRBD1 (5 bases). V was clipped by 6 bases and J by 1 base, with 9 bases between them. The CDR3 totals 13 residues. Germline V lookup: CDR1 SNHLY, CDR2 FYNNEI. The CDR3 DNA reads TGTGCCAGCAGACTCGGACATAACTATGGCTACACCTTC. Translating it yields CASRLGHNYGYTF. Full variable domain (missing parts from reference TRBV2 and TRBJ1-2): EPEVTQTPSHQVTQMGQEVILRCVPISNHLYFYWYRQILGQKVEFLVSFYNNEISEKSEIFDDQFSVERPDGSNFTLKIRSTKLEDSAMYFCASRLGHNYGYTFGSGTRLTVV.

Here the CDR3 DNA reads TGTGCCAGCAGCGGACAGGGAAACAATCAGCCCCAGCATTTT. It translates to CASSGQGNNQPQHF. This chain joins TRBV6-5 and TRBJ1-5, with TRBD1 identical over 8 bases. From germline, CDR1 is MNHEY and CDR2 SVGAGI. Trimming took 6 bases from V and 3 from J; bases not matched to a gene: 4. The CDR3 sequence is 14 residues long.

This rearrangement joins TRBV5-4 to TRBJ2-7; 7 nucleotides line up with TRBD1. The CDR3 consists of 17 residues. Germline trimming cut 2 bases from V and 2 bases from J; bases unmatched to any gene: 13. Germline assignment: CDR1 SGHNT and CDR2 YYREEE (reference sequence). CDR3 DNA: TGTGCCAGCAGCTTTCCGCCGGGACAGAGTACAACCTACGAGCAGTACTTC. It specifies CASSFPPGQSTTYEQYF.

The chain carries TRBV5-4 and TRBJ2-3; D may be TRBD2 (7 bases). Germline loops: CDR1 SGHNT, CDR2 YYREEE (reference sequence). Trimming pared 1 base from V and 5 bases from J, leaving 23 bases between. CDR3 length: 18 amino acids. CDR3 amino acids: CASSLLRLSGGAGDTQYF. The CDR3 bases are TGTGCCAGCAGCTTGTTAAGGTTGAGTGGGGGGGCCGGAGATACGCAGTATTTT.

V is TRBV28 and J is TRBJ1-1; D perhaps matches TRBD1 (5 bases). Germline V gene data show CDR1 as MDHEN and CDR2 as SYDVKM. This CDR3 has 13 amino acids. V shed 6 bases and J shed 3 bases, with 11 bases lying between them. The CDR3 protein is CASSPPGYTEAFF. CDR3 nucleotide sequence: TGTGCCAGCAGCCCCCCAGGGTACACTGAAGCTTTCTTT.

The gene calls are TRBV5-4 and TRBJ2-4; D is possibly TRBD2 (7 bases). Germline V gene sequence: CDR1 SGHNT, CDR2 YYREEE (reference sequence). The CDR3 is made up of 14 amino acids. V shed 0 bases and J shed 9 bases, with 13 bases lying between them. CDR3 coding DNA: TGTGCCAGCAGCTTGGCCGGGGGGCCCAGCATTCAGTACTTC. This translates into CASSLAGGPSIQYF. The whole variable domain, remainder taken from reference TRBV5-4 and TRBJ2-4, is ETGVTQSPTHLIKTRGQQVTLRCSSQSGHNTVSWYQQALGQGPQFIFQYYREEENGRGNFPPRFSGLQFPNYSSELNVNALELDDSALYLCASSLAGGPSIQYFGAGTRLSVL.

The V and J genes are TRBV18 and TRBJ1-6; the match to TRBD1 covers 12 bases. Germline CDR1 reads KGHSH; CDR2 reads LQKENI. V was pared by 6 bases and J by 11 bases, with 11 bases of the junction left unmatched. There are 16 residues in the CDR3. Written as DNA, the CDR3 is TGTGCCAGCTCCGAGTGGGACAGGGGGCTCCAAACACCCCTCCACTTT. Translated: CASSEWDRGLQTPLHF. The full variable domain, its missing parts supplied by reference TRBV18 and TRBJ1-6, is NAGVMQNPRHLVRRRGQEARLRCSPMKGHSHVYWYRQLPEEGLKFMVYLQKENIIDESGMPKERFSAEFPKEGPSILRIQQVVRGDSAAYFCASSEWDRGLQTPLHFGNGTRLTVT.

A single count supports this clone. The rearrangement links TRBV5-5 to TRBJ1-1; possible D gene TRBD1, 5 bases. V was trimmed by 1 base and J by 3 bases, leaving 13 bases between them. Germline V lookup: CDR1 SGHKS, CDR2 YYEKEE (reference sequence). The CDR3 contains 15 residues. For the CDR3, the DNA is TGTGCCAGCAGCTTGAATCACGCGGGGGACACTGAAGCTTTCTTT. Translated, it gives CASSLNHAGDTEAFF.

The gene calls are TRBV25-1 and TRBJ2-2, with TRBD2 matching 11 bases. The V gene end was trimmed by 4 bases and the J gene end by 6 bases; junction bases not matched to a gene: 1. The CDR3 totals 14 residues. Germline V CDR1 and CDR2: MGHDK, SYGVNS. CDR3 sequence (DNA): TGTGCCAGCAGTGTTAGCGGGAGGGCCGGGGAGCTGTTTTTT. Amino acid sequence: CASSVSGRAGELFF.

This chain's CDR3 is CASSGTDTYNSPLHF. The CDR3 DNA sequence: TGTGCCAGCAGCGGGACAGATACTTATAATTCACCCCTCCACTTT. The V and J genes are TRBV28 and TRBJ1-6; TRBD1 matches at 7 bases. Germline-derived CDR1 and CDR2 are MDHEN and SYDVKM. CDR3 size: 15 residues. The J segment lost 4 bases and the V segment lost 6 bases, leaving 6 bases of the junction unmatched. Using reference TRBV28 and TRBJ1-6 for the parts outside the CDR3, the full variable domain is DVKVTQSSRYLVKRTGEKVFLECVQDMDHENMFWYRQDPGLGLRLIYFSYDVKMKEKGDIPEGYSVSREKKERFSLILESASTNQTSMYLCASSGTDTYNSPLHFGNGTRLTVT.